The rows below give T cell receptor beta chains drawn from one sample of a study of blood T cell repertoires in COVID-19. Profiled with immunoSEQ multiplex PCR; TCRdb holds only in-frame clones, not every one. The data hold 200,000 to 300,000 clones, with roughly 90% observed a single time. The sample was PBMCs or T cells enriched from blood (not recorded which). Every receptor here comes from a man aged 40-50 years who had recovered from COVID-19. Both conserved end residues are part of each CDR3. A D gene is named only where the DNA matches it firmly. Clone size is stated in some rows and not others, as once, few, many or a class when expanded.

v_call: TRBV6-4; d_call: -; j_call: TRBJ1-6; clone_size: -; cdr3_aa: CASSDSSGAYSPLHF; cdr3_nt: TGTGCCAGCAGTGACTCGAGTGGGGCCTACTCACCCCTCCACTTT
v_call: TRBV3-1/TRBV3-2; d_call: -; j_call: TRBJ1-2; clone_size: -; cdr3_aa: CASSQLRAGYTF; cdr3_nt: TGTGCCAGCAGCCAATTGAGAGCTGGCTACACCTTC
v_call: TRBV7-8; d_call: TRBD2; j_call: TRBJ2-1; clone_size: -; cdr3_aa: CASSPRVAGAAYNEQFF; cdr3_nt: TGTGCCAGCAGCCCGCGGGTAGCGGGGGCCGCATACAATGAGCAGTTCTTC
v_call: TRBV7-8; d_call: -; j_call: TRBJ1-1; clone_size: once; cdr3_aa: CASSLGPLRDSIRGRAAEAFF; cdr3_nt: TGTGCCAGCAGCTTAGGTCCCCTGAGGGATAGTATAAGGGGGAGGGCGGCTGAAGCTTTCTTT
v_call: TRBV5-1; d_call: TRBD1; j_call: TRBJ1-1; clone_size: -; cdr3_aa: CASSLEGQAAEAFF; cdr3_nt: TGCGCCAGCAGCTTGGAGGGACAGGCGGCTGAAGCTTTCTTT
v_call: TRBV5-1; d_call: TRBD1; j_call: TRBJ1-2; clone_size: -; cdr3_aa: CASSRGQVAGYTF; cdr3_nt: TGCGCCAGCAGCCGGGGACAGGTCGCAGGCTACACCTTC
v_call: TRBV7-2; d_call: -; j_call: TRBJ1-5; clone_size: -; cdr3_aa: CASSLAMGEGSQPQHF; cdr3_nt: TGTGCCAGCAGCTTAGCGATGGGGGAGGGGAGTCAGCCCCAGCATTTT
v_call: TRBV5-1; d_call: TRBD1; j_call: TRBJ1-1; clone_size: once; cdr3_aa: CASSPLPGQGHEEAFF; cdr3_nt: TGCGCCAGCAGCCCGCTTCCGGGACAGGGGCACGAAGAAGCTTTCTTT
v_call: TRBV27; d_call: TRBD2; j_call: TRBJ2-7; clone_size: -; cdr3_aa: CASSPLAGVWYEQYF; cdr3_nt: TGTGCCAGCAGTCCGCTAGCGGGAGTCTGGTACGAGCAGTACTTC
v_call: TRBV10-3; d_call: TRBD1; j_call: TRBJ2-1; clone_size: few; cdr3_aa: CAISGGFRDRGPRAHNEQFF; cdr3_nt: TGTGCCATCAGTGGGGGCTTCCGGGACAGGGGCCCACGAGCCCACAATGAGCAGTTCTTC
v_call: TRBV2; d_call: TRBD2; j_call: TRBJ2-3; clone_size: -; cdr3_aa: CASSEERGGTDTQYF; cdr3_nt: TGTGCCAGCAGTGAAGAGCGGGGGGGCACAGATACGCAGTATTTT
v_call: TRBV9; d_call: -; j_call: TRBJ2-3; clone_size: -; cdr3_aa: CASSVFARAGGTDTQYF; cdr3_nt: TGTGCCAGCAGCGTTTTCGCTCGAGCGGGTGGCACAGATACGCAGTATTTT
v_call: TRBV19; d_call: TRBD2; j_call: TRBJ2-2; clone_size: once; cdr3_aa: CASSVSGRISTGELFF; cdr3_nt: TGTGCCAGTAGTGTTAGCGGGAGAATTAGTACCGGGGAGCTGTTTTTT
v_call: TRBV7-3; d_call: -; j_call: TRBJ1-1; clone_size: -; cdr3_aa: CASSLEAVPNTEAFF; cdr3_nt: TGTGCCAGCAGCTTAGAGGCAGTACCTAACACTGAAGCTTTCTTT
v_call: TRBV5-6; d_call: -; j_call: TRBJ2-7; clone_size: -; cdr3_aa: CASSFGSGGTEQYF; cdr3_nt: TGTGCCAGCAGCTTCGGGAGTGGAGGGACGGAGCAGTACTTC
v_call: TRBV27; d_call: -; j_call: TRBJ2-7; clone_size: -; cdr3_aa: CASKGHPNAVSYEQYF; cdr3_nt: TGTGCCAGCAAAGGTCACCCCAACGCGGTTTCCTACGAGCAGTACTTC
v_call: TRBV7-3; d_call: -; j_call: TRBJ2-3; clone_size: -; cdr3_aa: CASSLTNPGVTGLTDTQYF; cdr3_nt: TGTGCCAGCAGCTTAACGAACCCGGGGGTTACGGGACTCACAGATACGCAGTATTTT
v_call: TRBV29-1; d_call: TRBD1; j_call: TRBJ2-7; clone_size: -; cdr3_aa: CSVGQDRELYEQYF; cdr3_nt: TGCAGCGTTGGACAGGACAGGGAACTCTACGAGCAGTACTTC
v_call: TRBV27; d_call: -; j_call: TRBJ2-7; clone_size: -; cdr3_aa: CASRKQGMVNEQYF; cdr3_nt: TGTGCCAGCAGAAAACAGGGTATGGTAAACGAGCAGTACTTC
v_call: TRBV28; d_call: TRBD1; j_call: TRBJ1-4; clone_size: -; cdr3_aa: CASSPGGLGQGWEKLFF; cdr3_nt: TGTGCCAGCAGCCCTGGCGGCTTAGGACAGGGCTGGGAAAAACTGTTTTTT
v_call: TRBV5-1; d_call: -; j_call: TRBJ2-7; clone_size: once; cdr3_aa: CASSLAPTDSYEQYF; cdr3_nt: TGCGCCAGCAGCTTGGCCCCGACTGACTCCTACGAGCAGTACTTC
v_call: TRBV5-4; d_call: -; j_call: TRBJ2-2; clone_size: few; cdr3_aa: CASSFQTHTGELFF; cdr3_nt: TGTGCCAGCAGCTTTCAGACACACACCGGGGAGCTGTTTTTT
v_call: TRBV19; d_call: -; j_call: TRBJ1-1; clone_size: -; cdr3_aa: CASSIGGEKNTEAFF; cdr3_nt: TGTGCCAGTAGTATAGGGGGCGAGAAGAACACTGAAGCTTTCTTT
v_call: TRBV27; d_call: -; j_call: TRBJ1-2; clone_size: -; cdr3_aa: CASSFFDRGEGYTF; cdr3_nt: TGTGCCAGCAGTTTTTTCGATCGGGGGGAAGGCTACACCTTC
v_call: TRBV5-1; d_call: -; j_call: TRBJ1-6; clone_size: -; cdr3_aa: CASSLSGTNSSPLHF; cdr3_nt: TGCGCCAGCAGCTTGTCCGGGACAAATTCTTCACCCCTCCACTTT
v_call: TRBV4-2; d_call: TRBD2; j_call: TRBJ2-7; clone_size: -; cdr3_aa: CASSQEPGLAREQYF; cdr3_nt: TGTGCCAGCAGCCAAGAACCGGGACTAGCGCGCGAGCAGTACTTC
v_call: TRBV6-1; d_call: TRBD1; j_call: TRBJ1-1; clone_size: -; cdr3_aa: CASSDQGAHTEAFF; cdr3_nt: TGTGCCAGCAGTGACCAGGGGGCGCACACTGAAGCTTTCTTT
v_call: TRBV6-6; d_call: -; j_call: TRBJ1-5; clone_size: -; cdr3_aa: CASRQDSNQPQHF; cdr3_nt: TGTGCCAGCAGACAGGATAGCAATCAGCCCCAGCATTTT
v_call: TRBV5-4; d_call: -; j_call: TRBJ2-2; clone_size: -; cdr3_aa: CASSVLPDTGELFF; cdr3_nt: TGTGCCAGCAGCGTACTGCCCGACACCGGGGAGCTGTTTTTT
v_call: TRBV6-2/TRBV6-3; d_call: TRBD2; j_call: TRBJ2-7; clone_size: once; cdr3_aa: CASSRLAREQYF; cdr3_nt: TGTGCCAGCAGTCGACTAGCGCGCGAGCAGTACTTC
v_call: TRBV6-5; d_call: TRBD1; j_call: TRBJ1-6; clone_size: -; cdr3_aa: CASSYSSKGANSPLHF; cdr3_nt: TGTGCCAGCAGTTACTCGTCCAAGGGGGCTAATTCACCCCTCCACTTT
v_call: TRBV5-1; d_call: TRBD1; j_call: TRBJ1-1; clone_size: -; cdr3_aa: CASSASGTGGTEAFF; cdr3_nt: TGCGCCAGCAGCGCTTCTGGGACAGGAGGAACTGAAGCTTTCTTT
v_call: TRBV7-2; d_call: -; j_call: TRBJ1-1; clone_size: -; cdr3_aa: CASSFQENTEAFF; cdr3_nt: TGTGCCAGCAGCTTCCAGGAAAACACTGAAGCTTTCTTT
v_call: TRBV10-2; d_call: -; j_call: TRBJ2-5; clone_size: -; cdr3_aa: CARNPVETQYF; cdr3_nt: TGCGCCAGAAACCCAGTGGAGACCCAGTACTTC
v_call: TRBV6-2/TRBV6-3; d_call: TRBD1; j_call: TRBJ2-4; clone_size: once; cdr3_aa: CASSPPPRQGALAKNIQYF; cdr3_nt: TGTGCCAGCAGCCCTCCCCCCCGACAGGGGGCCCTAGCCAAAAACATTCAGTACTTC
v_call: TRBV5-1; d_call: TRBD1; j_call: TRBJ1-6; clone_size: -; cdr3_aa: CASSRAGQGNSPLHF; cdr3_nt: TGCGCCAGCAGCCGGGCGGGACAGGGAAATTCACCCCTCCACTTT
v_call: TRBV11-2; d_call: -; j_call: TRBJ2-3; clone_size: once; cdr3_aa: CASSAGWADTQYF; cdr3_nt: TGTGCCAGCAGCGCAGGGTGGGCAGATACGCAGTATTTT
v_call: TRBV27; d_call: -; j_call: TRBJ2-2; clone_size: -; cdr3_aa: CASSIWAVNTGELFF; cdr3_nt: TGTGCCAGCAGTATCTGGGCCGTGAACACCGGGGAGCTGTTTTTT
v_call: TRBV2; d_call: TRBD2; j_call: TRBJ2-7; clone_size: -; cdr3_aa: CASSPGTSDYEQYF; cdr3_nt: TGTGCCAGCAGTCCCGGGACTAGCGATTACGAGCAGTACTTC
v_call: TRBV9; d_call: TRBD1; j_call: TRBJ2-1; clone_size: -; cdr3_aa: CASTAGTGGYNEQFF; cdr3_nt: TGTGCCAGCACCGCCGGGACAGGGGGTTACAATGAGCAGTTCTTC
v_call: TRBV5-1; d_call: -; j_call: TRBJ2-3; clone_size: -; cdr3_aa: CASSSPSTDTQYF; cdr3_nt: TGCGCCAGCAGCTCTCCTAGCACAGATACGCAGTATTTT
v_call: TRBV28; d_call: -; j_call: TRBJ1-1; clone_size: -; cdr3_aa: CASSLQINTEAFF; cdr3_nt: TGTGCCAGCAGTCTACAGATCAACACTGAAGCTTTCTTT
v_call: TRBV19; d_call: TRBD1; j_call: TRBJ1-6; clone_size: -; cdr3_aa: CASSTSGTAVALHF; cdr3_nt: TGTGCCAGTAGTACCTCCGGGACAGCCGTGGCCCTCCACTTT